These T cell receptor beta chains were read from a single sample in a study of T cells after posttransplantation cyclophosphamide. The repertoire was sequenced with immunoSEQ multiplex PCR; TCRdb's copy has only in-frame clones and lacks some. The sample contains 15,000 to 20,000 clones, none occurring once; about 0.54% lies in the top ten. The input for sequencing was PBMCs, taken after allogeneic stem cell transplant with posttransplant cyclophosphamide. The receptors derive from a female patient aged 25-40 years who received an allogeneic stem cell transplant from a related donor, was CMV-positive, and had no GVHD. Some T cells may be transferred from the graft donor. The CDR3 runs from the conserved cysteine through the conserved F or W. D genes are given only for firm matches. The size field reads how often the clone was seen (once, few, many) or a class if it is expanded.

v_call,clone_size,d_call,j_call,cdr3_aa,cdr3_nt
TRBV5-4,many,.,TRBJ2-2,CASSLSGGGTGELFF,TGTGCCAGCAGCTTGAGCGGAGGCGGCACCGGGGAGCTGTTTTTT
TRBV7-9,many,.,TRBJ1-2,CASTFDLYGYTF,TGTGCCAGCACTTTCGACTTATATGGCTACACCTTC
TRBV6-1,many,TRBD1,TRBJ2-7,CASSWTGGSYEQYF,TGTGCCAGCAGCTGGACAGGGGGCTCCTACGAGCAGTACTTC
TRBV10-3,medium-sized,.,TRBJ2-1,CAISDNRRKPQTYNEQFF,TGTGCCATCAGTGACAACAGGCGTAAACCCCAAACCTACAATGAGCAGTTCTTC
TRBV9,many,.,TRBJ2-3,CASSVEGEDTQYF,TGTGCCAGCAGCGTAGAGGGGGAGGATACGCAGTATTTT
TRBV20-1,many,.,TRBJ2-1,CSALDREQFF,TGCAGTGCTCTAGATCGAGAGCAGTTCTTC
TRBV11-2,many,.,TRBJ1-4,CASSLVGAFDEKLFF,TGTGCCAGCAGCTTAGTGGGGGCCTTTGATGAAAAACTGTTTTTT
TRBV2,many,TRBD1,TRBJ1-2,CASSSTTPKLTGYGYTF,TGTGCCAGCAGTTCAACAACCCCTAAGTTGACAGGGTATGGCTACACCTTC
TRBV20-1,many,TRBD1,TRBJ2-7,CSATGVYEQYF,TGCAGCGCGACAGGGGTCTACGAGCAGTACTTC
TRBV14,many,.,TRBJ1-1,CASSLGGRGTAFF,TGTGCCAGCAGCTTGGGGGGGCGGGGTACAGCTTTCTTT
TRBV15,many,TRBD2,TRBJ2-7,CATSRTPLRGASDEQYF,TGTGCCACCAGCAGAACTCCTTTGCGGGGGGCTAGTGACGAGCAGTACTTC
TRBV9,many,TRBD2,TRBJ2-1,CASSPLAGDNNEQFF,TGTGCCAGCAGCCCCTTAGCGGGAGACAACAATGAGCAGTTCTTC
TRBV30,many,.,TRBJ1-4,CAWGRGSDLFF,TGTGCCTGGGGTAGGGGGAGTGATCTGTTTTTT
TRBV27,many,.,TRBJ2-7,CASSSRLLVEQYF,TGTGCCAGCAGTTCCCGTTTACTAGTGGAGCAGTACTTC
TRBV5-6,many,.,TRBJ1-1,CASSLYLGENTEAFF,TGTGCCAGCAGCTTGTATTTAGGGGAGAACACTGAAGCTTTCTTT
TRBV7-9,many,.,TRBJ1-5,CASSPGRGDQPQHF,TGTGCCAGCAGCCCGGGCAGGGGAGACCAGCCCCAGCATTTT
TRBV6-5,many,.,TRBJ1-5,CASSYRNRDQPQHF,TGTGCCAGCAGTTACCGAAACAGGGATCAGCCCCAGCATTTT
TRBV10-3,many,.,TRBJ2-7,CAISDNYSYEQYF,TGTGCCATCAGTGATAACTACTCCTACGAGCAGTACTTC
TRBV18,many,.,TRBJ2-5,CASSPAGWAEDQETQYF,TGTGCCAGCTCACCGGCAGGCTGGGCAGAAGACCAAGAGACCCAGTACTTC
TRBV28,many,TRBD2,TRBJ2-4,CASSFTSGGGNIQYF,TGTGCCAGCAGTTTCACTAGCGGAGGGGGGAACATTCAGTACTTC
TRBV10-3,many,TRBD1,TRBJ2-5,CAISSTGESVKETQYF,TGTGCCATCAGCTCCACAGGGGAGTCGGTGAAAGAGACCCAGTACTTC